This passage covers 2 T cell receptor beta chains from one sample sequenced in a study of T-cell memory formation after mild COVID-19. In TCRdb, the 5' RACE reads were re-called with MiXCR into one record per CDR3 protein. Of a few hundred thousand distinct CDR3 sequences in the sample, 8% to 10% were seen once. Sequencing was carried out using PBMCs or a T cell subset sorted from them (not recorded which). The source of these receptors is a man aged 18 to 29 who had mild COVID-19 (a few samples of this study predate the infection). Cell type and time point are not known.

V and J are TRBV9 and TRBJ2-5; D is possibly TRBD1 or TRBD2 (7 bases each). CDR1 SGDLS and CDR2 YYNGEE come from the germline V gene. V lost 3 bases to trimming and J lost 4 bases, with 13 bases between them. The CDR3 has 14 amino acids. The CDR3 is CASSDARGGETQYF. The DNA of the CDR3 is TGTGCCAGCAGCGACGCCAGGGGGGGAGAGACCCAGTACTTC.

This clonotype has ten or more counts. V and J are TRBV4-1 and TRBJ2-1; 12 bases align to TRBD2. V shed 4 bases and J 5 bases; nucleotides not matched to a gene: 9. CDR1 is MGHRA and CDR2 is YSYEKL in the germline V gene. This CDR3 is 17 amino acids long. For the CDR3, the DNA is TGCGCCAGCAGCCGTCGACTAGCGGGGGTGAACGACAATGAGCAGTTCTTC. This encodes CASSRRLAGVNDNEQFF.